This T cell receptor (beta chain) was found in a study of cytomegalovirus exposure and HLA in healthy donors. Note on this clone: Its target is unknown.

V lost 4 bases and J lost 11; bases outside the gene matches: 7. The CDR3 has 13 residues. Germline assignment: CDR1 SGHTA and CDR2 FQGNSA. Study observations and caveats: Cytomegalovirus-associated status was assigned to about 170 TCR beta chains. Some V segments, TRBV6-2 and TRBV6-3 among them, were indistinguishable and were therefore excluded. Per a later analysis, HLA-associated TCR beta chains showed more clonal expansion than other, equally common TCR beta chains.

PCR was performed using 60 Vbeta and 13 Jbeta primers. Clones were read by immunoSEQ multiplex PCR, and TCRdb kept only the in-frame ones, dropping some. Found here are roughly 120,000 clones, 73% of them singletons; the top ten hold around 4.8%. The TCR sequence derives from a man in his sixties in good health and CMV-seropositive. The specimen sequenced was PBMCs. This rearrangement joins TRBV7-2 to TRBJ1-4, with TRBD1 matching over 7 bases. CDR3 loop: CASSSSRQGKLFF. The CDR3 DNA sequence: TGTGCCAGCAGCTCCTCTCGACAGGGCAAACTGTTTTTT. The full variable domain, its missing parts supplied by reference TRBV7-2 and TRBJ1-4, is GAGVSQSPSNKVTEKGKDVELRCDPISGHTALYWYRQSLGQGLEFLIYFQGNSAPDKSGLPSDRFSAERTGGSVSTLTIQRTQQEDSAVYLCASSSSRQGKLFFGSGTQLSVL.